A selection of T cell receptor beta chains follows, all from one sample in a study of T cell responses to AZD1222 COVID-19 vaccine. Sequenced by immunoSEQ multiplex PCR; TCRdb stores in-frame clones only, minus some. The data hold approximately 150,000 clones, with roughly nine tenths observed a single time. The sample consisted of peripheral blood, taken 28 days after the second AZD1222 dose. The receptors were sampled from an adult who received the AZD1222 COVID-19 vaccine. CDR3s leave out the opening cysteine and the closing phenylalanine or tryptophan. Fields, in order: J gene, D gene, V gene, CDR3 protein. The D gene is left open where the match is weak.

J: TRBJ1-4
D: NA
V: TRBV11-3
CDR3: ASSSLVARGWLHEKLF

J: TRBJ1-1
D: TRBD1
V: TRBV7-9
CDR3: ASSPHRGENTEAF

J: TRBJ1-5
D: NA
V: TRBV7-5
CDR3: VRSPPHLTLSNQPQH

J: TRBJ2-5
D: NA
V: TRBV2
CDR3: ASSERGGTQY

J: TRBJ1-1
D: NA
V: TRBV9
CDR3: ASSAPRGSEAF

J: TRBJ1-5
D: TRBD1
V: TRBV15
CDR3: ATSRDKGGGNQPQH

J: TRBJ2-1
D: TRBD1
V: TRBV9
CDR3: ASSVTGGSNEQF

J: TRBJ1-6
D: TRBD1
V: TRBV25-1
CDR3: ASRPDLGQLSPLH

J: TRBJ2-2
D: NA
V: TRBV5-8
CDR3: ASSLLGGNTGELF

J: TRBJ2-7
D: TRBD2
V: TRBV5-6
CDR3: ASSPGLAYEQY

J: TRBJ1-6
D: TRBD1
V: TRBV6-5
CDR3: ASRVTGGSSPLH

J: TRBJ1-6
D: NA
V: TRBV4-3
CDR3: ASSQDGGFNSPLH

J: TRBJ2-2
D: TRBD1
V: TRBV6-1
CDR3: ASSESVSGTANTGELF

J: TRBJ2-1
D: TRBD2
V: TRBV28
CDR3: ASRLLAGEDGEQF

J: TRBJ2-1
D: TRBD2
V: TRBV6-5
CDR3: ASSDLAGGVAEQF

J: TRBJ1-1
D: NA
V: TRBV19
CDR3: ASSIGGQGLEAF

J: TRBJ2-5
D: TRBD1
V: TRBV15
CDR3: ATSRVQGIETQY

J: TRBJ2-7
D: NA
V: TRBV9
CDR3: ASSVGGGPTYEQY